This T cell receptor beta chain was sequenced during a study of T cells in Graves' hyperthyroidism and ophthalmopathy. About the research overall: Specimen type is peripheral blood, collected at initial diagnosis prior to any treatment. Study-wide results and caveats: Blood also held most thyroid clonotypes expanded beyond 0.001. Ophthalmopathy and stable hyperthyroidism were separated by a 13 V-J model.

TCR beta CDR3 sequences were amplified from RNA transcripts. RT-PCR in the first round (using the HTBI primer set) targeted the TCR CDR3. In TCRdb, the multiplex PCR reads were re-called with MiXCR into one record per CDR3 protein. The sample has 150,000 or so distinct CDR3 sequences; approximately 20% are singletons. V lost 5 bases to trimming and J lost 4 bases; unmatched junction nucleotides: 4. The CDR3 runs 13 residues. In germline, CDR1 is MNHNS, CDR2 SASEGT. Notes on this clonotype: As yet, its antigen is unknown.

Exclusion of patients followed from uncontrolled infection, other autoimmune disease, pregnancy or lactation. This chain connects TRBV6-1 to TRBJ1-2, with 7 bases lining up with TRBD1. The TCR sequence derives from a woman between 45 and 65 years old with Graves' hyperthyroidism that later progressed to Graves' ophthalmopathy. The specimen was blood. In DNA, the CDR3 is TGTGCCAGCAGTCGCTCAGGGGGCTATGGCTACACCTTC. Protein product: CASSRSGGYGYTF.